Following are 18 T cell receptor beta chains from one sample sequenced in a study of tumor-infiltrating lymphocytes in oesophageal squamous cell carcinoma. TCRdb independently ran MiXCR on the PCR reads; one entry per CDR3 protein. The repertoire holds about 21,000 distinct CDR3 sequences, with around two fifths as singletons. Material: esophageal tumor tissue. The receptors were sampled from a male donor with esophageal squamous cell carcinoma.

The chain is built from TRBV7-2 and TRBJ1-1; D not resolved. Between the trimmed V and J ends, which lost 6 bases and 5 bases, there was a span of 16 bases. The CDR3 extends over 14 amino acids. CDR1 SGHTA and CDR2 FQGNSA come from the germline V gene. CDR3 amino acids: CASRTGNWETEAFF. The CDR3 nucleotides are TGTGCCAGCAGGACCGGGAACTGGGAAACTGAAGCTTTCTTT.

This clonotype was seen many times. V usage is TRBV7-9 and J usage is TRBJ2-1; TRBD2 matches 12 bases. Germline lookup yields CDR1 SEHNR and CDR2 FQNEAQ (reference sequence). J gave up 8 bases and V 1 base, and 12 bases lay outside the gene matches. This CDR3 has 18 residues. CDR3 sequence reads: CASSLGWLAGGHRHEQFF. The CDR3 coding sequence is TGTGCCAGCAGCTTAGGGTGGCTAGCGGGAGGGCACAGGCATGAGCAGTTCTTC.

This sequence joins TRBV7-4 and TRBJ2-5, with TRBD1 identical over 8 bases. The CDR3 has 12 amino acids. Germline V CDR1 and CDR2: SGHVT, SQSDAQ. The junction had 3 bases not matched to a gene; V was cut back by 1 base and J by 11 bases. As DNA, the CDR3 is TGTGCCAGCAGCTTAGGGGGACAGGAGCAGTACTTC. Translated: CASSLGGQEQYF.

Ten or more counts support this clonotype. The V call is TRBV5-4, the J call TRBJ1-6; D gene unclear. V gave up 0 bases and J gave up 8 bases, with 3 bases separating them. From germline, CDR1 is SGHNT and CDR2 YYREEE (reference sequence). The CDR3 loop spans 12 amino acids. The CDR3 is CASSLGDSPLHF. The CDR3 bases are TGTGCCAGCAGCTTGGGGGATTCACCCCTCCACTTT.

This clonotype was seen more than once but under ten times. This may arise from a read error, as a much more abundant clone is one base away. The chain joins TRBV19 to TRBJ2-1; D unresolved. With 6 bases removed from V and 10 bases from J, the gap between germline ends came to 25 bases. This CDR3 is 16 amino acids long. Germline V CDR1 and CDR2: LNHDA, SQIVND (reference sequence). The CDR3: CASRTTHQTPTYEQFF. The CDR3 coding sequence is TGTGCCAGTAGAACCACACACCAAACTCCCACCTACGAGCAGTTCTTC.

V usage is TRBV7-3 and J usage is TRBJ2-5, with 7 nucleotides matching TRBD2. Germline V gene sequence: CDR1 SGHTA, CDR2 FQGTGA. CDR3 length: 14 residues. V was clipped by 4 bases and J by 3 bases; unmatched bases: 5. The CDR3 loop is CASSYTAGEETQYF. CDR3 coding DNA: TGTGCCAGCAGCTACACCGCGGGAGAAGAGACCCAGTACTTC.

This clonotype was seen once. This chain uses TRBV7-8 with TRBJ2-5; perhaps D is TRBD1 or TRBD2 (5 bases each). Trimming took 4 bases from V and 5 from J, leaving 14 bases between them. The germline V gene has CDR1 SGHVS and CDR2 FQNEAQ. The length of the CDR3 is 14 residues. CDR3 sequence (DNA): TGTGCCAGCAGCTCGGGACCGGGACGTGAGACCCAGTACTTC. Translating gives CASSSGPGRETQYF.

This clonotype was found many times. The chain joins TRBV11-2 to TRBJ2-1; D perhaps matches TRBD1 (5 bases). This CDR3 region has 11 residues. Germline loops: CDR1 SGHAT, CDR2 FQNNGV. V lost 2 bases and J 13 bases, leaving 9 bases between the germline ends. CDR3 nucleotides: TGTGCCAGCAGCTTACAGACAGACCAGTTCTTC. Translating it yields CASSLQTDQFF.

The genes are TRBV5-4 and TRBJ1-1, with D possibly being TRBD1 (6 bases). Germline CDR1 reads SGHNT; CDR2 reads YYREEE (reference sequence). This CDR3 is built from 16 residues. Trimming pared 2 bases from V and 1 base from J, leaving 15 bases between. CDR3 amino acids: CASSFGSGVANTEAFF. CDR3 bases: TGTGCCAGCAGCTTTGGTTCAGGGGTTGCGAACACTGAAGCTTTCTTT.

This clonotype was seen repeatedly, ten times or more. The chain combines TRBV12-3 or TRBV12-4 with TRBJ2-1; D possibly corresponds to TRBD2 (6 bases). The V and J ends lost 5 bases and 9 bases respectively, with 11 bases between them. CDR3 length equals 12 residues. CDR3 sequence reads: CASSPPGLEQFF. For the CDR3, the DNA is TGTGCCAGCAGTCCCCCGGGACTTGAGCAGTTCTTC.

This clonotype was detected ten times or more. CDR3 sequence: CASSLLGGTGELFF. The CDR3 DNA reads as TGTGCCAGCAGTTTGCTTGGCGGCACCGGGGAGCTGTTTTTT. The V and J genes are TRBV12-3 or TRBV12-4 and TRBJ2-2; D is unclear. V lost 3 bases to trimming and J lost 4 bases, with 9 bases between them. The CDR3 has 14 amino acids.

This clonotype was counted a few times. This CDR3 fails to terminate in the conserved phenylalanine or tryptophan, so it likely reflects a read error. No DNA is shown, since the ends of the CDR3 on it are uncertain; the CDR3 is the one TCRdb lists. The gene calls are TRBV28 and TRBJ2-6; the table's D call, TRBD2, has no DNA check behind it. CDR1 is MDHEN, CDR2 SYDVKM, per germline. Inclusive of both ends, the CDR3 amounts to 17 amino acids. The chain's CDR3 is CASSFSGGPYPEQYFGA.

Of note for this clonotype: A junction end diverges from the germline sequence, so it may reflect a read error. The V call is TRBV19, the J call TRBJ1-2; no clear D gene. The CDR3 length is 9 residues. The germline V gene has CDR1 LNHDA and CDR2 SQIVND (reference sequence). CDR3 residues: CASSIERVF. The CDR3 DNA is TGTGCCAGTAGTATCGAAAGGGTTTTC. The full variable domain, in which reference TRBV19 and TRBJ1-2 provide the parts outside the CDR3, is DGGITQSPKYLFRKEGQNVTLSCEQNLNHDAMYWYRQDPGQGLRLIYYSQIVNDFQKGDIAEGYSVSREKKESFPLTVTSAQKNPTAFYLCASSIERVFGSGTRLTVV.

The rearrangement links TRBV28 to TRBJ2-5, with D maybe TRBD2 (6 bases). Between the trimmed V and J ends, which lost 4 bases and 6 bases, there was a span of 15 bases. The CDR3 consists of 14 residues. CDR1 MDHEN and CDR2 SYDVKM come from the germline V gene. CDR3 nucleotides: TGTGCCAGCAGTTCTCCCTCGGGGGAGCAGACCCAGTACTTC. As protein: CASSSPSGEQTQYF.

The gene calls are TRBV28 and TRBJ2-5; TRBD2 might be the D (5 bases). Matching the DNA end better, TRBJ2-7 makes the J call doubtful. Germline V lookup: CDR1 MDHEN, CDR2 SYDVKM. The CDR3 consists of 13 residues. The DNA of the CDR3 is TGTGCCAGCAGCTCACTAGTTCCCTACGAGCAGTACTTC. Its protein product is CASSSLVPYEQYF.

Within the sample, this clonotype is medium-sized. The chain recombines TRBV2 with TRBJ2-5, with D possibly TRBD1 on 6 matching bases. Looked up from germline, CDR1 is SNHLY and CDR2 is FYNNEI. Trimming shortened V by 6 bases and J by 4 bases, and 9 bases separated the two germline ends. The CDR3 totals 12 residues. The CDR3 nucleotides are TGTGCCAGCAGAGGGGGTTCAGAGACCCAGTACTTC. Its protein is CASRGGSETQYF.

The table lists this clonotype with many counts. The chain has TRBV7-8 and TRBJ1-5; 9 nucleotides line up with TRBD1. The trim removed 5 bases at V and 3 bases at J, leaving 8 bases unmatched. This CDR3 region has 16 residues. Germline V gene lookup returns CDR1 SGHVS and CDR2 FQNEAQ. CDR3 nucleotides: TGTGCCAGCAGCCCAGGGACAGGGTCCAACAATCAGCCCCAGCATTTT. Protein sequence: CASSPGTGSNNQPQHF.

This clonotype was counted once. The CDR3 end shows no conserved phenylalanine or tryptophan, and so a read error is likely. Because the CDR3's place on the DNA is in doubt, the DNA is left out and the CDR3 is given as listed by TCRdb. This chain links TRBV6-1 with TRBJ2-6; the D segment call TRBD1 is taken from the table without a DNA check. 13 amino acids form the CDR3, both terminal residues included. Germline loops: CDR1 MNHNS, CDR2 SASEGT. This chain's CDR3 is CASTRSARQFFGA.